This T cell receptor beta chain was documented in a study of cytomegalovirus exposure and HLA in healthy donors. V lost 7 bases and J 0 bases, leaving 12 bases between the germline ends. The CDR3 sequence is 14 residues long. CDR1 and CDR2 from the germline V gene are SNHLY and FYNNEI. Vbeta (60) and Jbeta (13) primers were used in the PCR. The data were produced by immunoSEQ multiplex PCR, yet TCRdb's version contains in-frame clones alone and is incomplete. The sample consists of about 140,000 clones, over 50% of them appearing once. Sequenced sample: PBMCs. The clonotype was recovered from a human donor in good health. This chain uses TRBV2 with TRBJ1-2; D ambiguous. The chain's CDR3 is CASKLVRANYGYTF. CDR3 coding DNA: TGTGCCAGCAAATTGGTGCGGGCTAACTATGGCTACACCTTC.